The rows below give T cell receptor beta chains drawn from one sample of a study of T cell changes during pregnancy in multiple sclerosis. Only in-frame clones appear in the TCRdb table, and some are missing; sequencing was by immunoSEQ multiplex PCR. The sample lists about 51,000 clones, roughly 93% occurring once. Sequenced here: peripheral blood, sampled in the second trimester of pregnancy. These receptors came from a female donor with multiple sclerosis, enrolled in a pregnancy study. Both conserved end residues are part of each CDR3. A D gene is named only where the DNA matches it firmly. A row's size may be missing; if present it is once, few, many or a size class.

D gene | J gene | V gene | clone size | CDR3 DNA | CDR3 protein
TRBD1 | TRBJ2-7 | TRBV7-2 | - | TGTGCCAGCAGCCCAGCCGGGACAGGGGGCTTCTACGAGCAGTACTTC | CASSPAGTGGFYEQYF
TRBD1 | TRBJ2-7 | TRBV7-2 | - | TGTGCCAGCAGCTTCACCCCGGGACAGACGTACGAGCAGTACTTC | CASSFTPGQTYEQYF
TRBD1 | TRBJ1-6 | TRBV4-2 | - | TGTGCCAGCAGCCAAGCAGGGGGCACCGGGTTCTCCTATAATTCACCCCTCCACTTT | CASSQAGGTGFSYNSPLHF
- | TRBJ2-2 | TRBV6-6 | - | TGTGCCATCCGGGAACCAGGCACCGGGGAGCTGTTTTTT | CAIREPGTGELFF
TRBD1 | TRBJ2-2 | TRBV12-5 | - | TGTGCTAGTGGAACCGGGACAGGGGGAATCGGGGAGCTGTTTTTT | CASGTGTGGIGELFF
- | TRBJ2-2 | TRBV19 | few | TGTGCCAGTAGCAGTGAAACCGAGCGTGCCACCGGGGAGCTGTTTTTT | CASSSETERATGELFF
- | TRBJ2-3 | TRBV28 | - | TGTGCCAGCAGTTCCGCTCGGTGGGAGACAGATACGCAGTATTTT | CASSSARWETDTQYF
TRBD1 | TRBJ2-5 | TRBV7-2 | - | TGTGCCAGCAGCACACGACAGGGGAAAGAGACCCAGTACTTC | CASSTRQGKETQYF
TRBD2 | TRBJ2-7 | TRBV2 | - | TGTGCCAGCAGTAGTCGGGGGACTATCTACGAGCAGTACTTC | CASSSRGTIYEQYF
- | TRBJ1-1 | TRBV18 | - | TGTGCCAGCTCACCTCCACAGGGCTCTGAAGCTTTCTTT | CASSPPQGSEAFF
- | TRBJ2-3 | TRBV20-1 | - | TGCAGTGCTAGTAGGGGTGGTACGCAGTATTTT | CSASRGGTQYF
- | TRBJ1-5 | TRBV19 | - | TGTGCCAGTAGTATTCAGGCGAAGGGCAATCAGCCCCAGCATTTT | CASSIQAKGNQPQHF
TRBD1 | TRBJ2-7 | TRBV7-2 | - | TGTGCCAGCAGCTTAGCGGGGACAGGGGGCTCCTACGAGCAGTACTTC | CASSLAGTGGSYEQYF
- | TRBJ2-2 | TRBV10-3 | - | TGTGCCATCAGCTGGGAACTAGCGAACACCGGGGAGCTGTTTTTT | CAISWELANTGELFF
TRBD2 | TRBJ2-7 | TRBV6-1 | - | TGTGCCAGCACCGAGTTCAGCGGGAGGGTATACGAGCAGTACTTC | CASTEFSGRVYEQYF
- | TRBJ2-1 | TRBV4-3 | - | TGCGCCAGCAGCCAAGATGGGGGGGGGCACAATGAGCAGTTCTTC | CASSQDGGGHNEQFF
- | TRBJ1-2 | TRBV6-5 | - | TGTGCCAGCAGTTACTCTTACGCCCAGGGGGGCTACACCTTC | CASSYSYAQGGYTF
TRBD2 | TRBJ2-3 | TRBV30 | - | TGTGCCTGGATTCTAGCGGGGTCGGATACGCAGTATTTT | CAWILAGSDTQYF
- | TRBJ2-1 | TRBV19 | - | TGTGCCAGTAGTATAACTCTAGCTGCTGAGCAGTTCTTC | CASSITLAAEQFF
TRBD1 | TRBJ2-7 | TRBV7-9 | - | TGTGCCAGCAGTTCCTGGGACAGGGAGGTTAACGAGCAGTACTTC | CASSSWDREVNEQYF
- | TRBJ1-1 | TRBV11-3 | - | TGTGCCAGCAGCTTAGCATCCGGGAACACTGAAGCTTTCTTT | CASSLASGNTEAFF
TRBD1 | TRBJ2-1 | TRBV7-2 | - | TGTGCCAGCAGCTTCGACAGGGTGGATGAGCAGTTCTTC | CASSFDRVDEQFF
TRBD2 | TRBJ2-1 | TRBV7-2 | - | TGTGCCAGCACCCTACGGGAGGAACTGTTCTTC | CASTLREELFF
TRBD2 | TRBJ2-1 | TRBV29-1 | - | TGCAGCGATGAATTAGCGGGGGCCTTCAATGAGCAGTTCTTC | CSDELAGAFNEQFF
TRBD2 | TRBJ2-3 | TRBV7-9 | - | TGTGCCAGCAGCCAAGAGCGAGCGGGAGCAGATACGCAGTATTTT | CASSQERAGADTQYF
TRBD2 | TRBJ2-1 | TRBV11-1 | - | TGTGCCAGCAGCGGTCGACCGGGACTAGCGGGGTTTAATGAGCAGTTCTTC | CASSGRPGLAGFNEQFF
- | TRBJ2-7 | TRBV7-2 | - | TGTGCCAGCAGCTTAGCGCGGGCCACCAGAGCCTACGAGCAGTACTTC | CASSLARATRAYEQYF
- | TRBJ2-1 | TRBV30 | - | TGTGCCTGGAGTGTGAGTGGGAGTGACAATGAGCAGTTCTTC | CAWSVSGSDNEQFF
- | TRBJ2-6 | TRBV28 | once | TGTGCCAGCAGTTCCGGTGGTCTTTCTGGGGCCAACGTCCTGACTTTC | CASSSGGLSGANVLTF
TRBD1 | TRBJ1-1 | TRBV5-3 | - | TGTGCCAGAAGGGGTACAGGGGACATGAACACTGAAGCTTTCTTT | CARRGTGDMNTEAFF
- | TRBJ1-2 | TRBV19 | - | TGTGCCAGTAGTATAGATGACCAGGGCGTTCACAATGGCTACACCTTC | CASSIDDQGVHNGYTF
TRBD1 | TRBJ2-1 | TRBV9 | once | TGTGCCAGCAAGCAGGGGGCCATTGACAATGAGCAGTTCTTC | CASKQGAIDNEQFF
- | TRBJ1-1 | TRBV4-3 | - | TGCGCCAGCAGCCGAGTGCCGCAGGGGACCACTGAAGCTTTCTTT | CASSRVPQGTTEAFF
TRBD1 | TRBJ2-1 | TRBV7-9 | - | TGTGCCAGCAGCTTAGCGCCCCAGGGGGCCGTCTACAATGAGCAGTTCTTC | CASSLAPQGAVYNEQFF
TRBD1 | TRBJ1-1 | TRBV30 | - | TGTGCCTCTAGGACAGGGGGTTTCACTGAAGCTTTCTTT | CASRTGGFTEAFF
- | TRBJ1-1 | TRBV4-1 | - | TGCGCCAGCAGCCCTACAGGACTAAACACTGAAGCTTTCTTT | CASSPTGLNTEAFF
- | TRBJ1-3 | TRBV28 | once | TGTGCCAGCAGCCTGACACGATTCACGGGAAACACCATATATTTT | CASSLTRFTGNTIYF
TRBD2 | TRBJ2-7 | TRBV15 | - | TGTGCCACCAGCAGCTACCTAGCGGAGGACGAGCAGTACTTC | CATSSYLAEDEQYF
TRBD1 | TRBJ2-2 | TRBV10-3 | - | TGTGCCATCATGAAGGGACAGGGGGTCGATACCGGGGAGCTGTTTTTT | CAIMKGQGVDTGELFF
- | TRBJ1-4 | TRBV28 | - | TGTGCCAGCAGAGATGACACTCCTAATGAAAAACTGTTTTTT | CASRDDTPNEKLFF
TRBD2 | TRBJ2-1 | TRBV27 | - | TGTGCCAGCTTAACCGGGACTAGTGGGTACAATGAGCAGTTCTTC | CASLTGTSGYNEQFF
- | TRBJ1-3 | TRBV6-6 | - | TGTGCCAGCAGTTACTCCCAGGACTCTGGAAACACCATATATTTT | CASSYSQDSGNTIYF
- | TRBJ2-1 | TRBV11-3 | once | TGTGCCAGCAGCTTTGGAGGGTCATCGTACAAATCATACAATGAGCAGTTCTTC | CASSFGGSSYKSYNEQFF
- | TRBJ2-1 | TRBV30 | - | TGTGCCTGGAGTACCGGGGTCGGCTACAATGAGCAGTTCTTC | CAWSTGVGYNEQFF
TRBD1 | TRBJ2-5 | TRBV19 | - | TGTGCCAGTAGTATAGTCACGGACAGGGGGCAGGGGACCCAGTACTTC | CASSIVTDRGQGTQYF
- | TRBJ2-3 | TRBV5-4 | - | TGTGCCAGCAGAGACCAGCGGGCTAGCACAGATACGCAGTATTTT | CASRDQRASTDTQYF
TRBD1 | TRBJ2-2 | TRBV28 | - | TGTGCCAGCAGTCTGGACAGGGCTTCGGGGGAGCTGTTTTTT | CASSLDRASGELFF
TRBD1 | TRBJ1-2 | TRBV9 | - | TGTGCCAGCAGCGCAGCGACAGGGACTTATGGCTACACCTTC | CASSAATGTYGYTF
- | TRBJ2-1 | TRBV5-6 | once | TGTGCCAGCAGCTTGGTGGGGGGTAGAGGTGAGCAGTTCTTC | CASSLVGGRGEQFF
- | TRBJ2-3 | TRBV4-2 | - | TGTGCCAGCAGCCTCCGCCTCGAGGCCAGGGAAGTAGATACGCAGTATTTT | CASSLRLEAREVDTQYF
TRBD1 | TRBJ1-6 | TRBV30 | - | TGTGCCTGGGGCCGGGACAGAGATTCACCCCTCCACTTT | CAWGRDRDSPLHF
TRBD1 | TRBJ2-7 | TRBV7-3 | - | TGTGCCAGCAGCCTCACAGGGGAGAGACTCGAGCAGTACTTC | CASSLTGERLEQYF
- | TRBJ1-1 | TRBV4-1 | few | TGCGCCAGCAGCCGGGGATTTGGGAGCACTGAAGCTTTCTTT | CASSRGFGSTEAFF
- | TRBJ1-3 | TRBV6-1 | - | TGTGCCAGCAGTCAAGACAGGAGCTCTGGAAACACCATATATTTT | CASSQDRSSGNTIYF
TRBD1 | TRBJ2-3 | TRBV7-3 | - | TGTGCCAGCAGCTTAGATGTGACAGGGAGCACAGATACGCAGTATTTT | CASSLDVTGSTDTQYF